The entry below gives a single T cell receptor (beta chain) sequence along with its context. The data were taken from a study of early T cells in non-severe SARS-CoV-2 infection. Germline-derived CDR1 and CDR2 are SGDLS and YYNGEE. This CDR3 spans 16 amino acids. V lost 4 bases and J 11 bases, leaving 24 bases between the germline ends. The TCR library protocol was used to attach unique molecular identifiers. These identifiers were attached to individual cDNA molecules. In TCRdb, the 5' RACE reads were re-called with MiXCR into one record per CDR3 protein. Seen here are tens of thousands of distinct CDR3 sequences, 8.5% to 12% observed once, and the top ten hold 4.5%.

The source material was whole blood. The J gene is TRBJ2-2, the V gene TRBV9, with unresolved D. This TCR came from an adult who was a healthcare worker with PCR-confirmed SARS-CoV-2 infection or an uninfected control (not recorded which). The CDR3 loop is CASSPSKWWRQTELFF. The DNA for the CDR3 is TGTGCCAGCAGCCCTAGTAAGTGGTGGCGGCAGACAGAGCTGTTTTTT. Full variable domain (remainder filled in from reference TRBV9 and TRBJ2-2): DSGVTQTPKHLITATGQRVTLRCSPRSGDLSVYWYQQSLDQGLQFLIQYYNGEERAKGNILERFSAQQFPDLHSELNLSSLELGDSALYFCASSPSKWWRQTELFFGEGSRLTVL.